Below are 7 T cell receptor beta chains sequenced from a single sample in a study of blood T cells in healthy people across ages. Primers used in a second PCR of roughly 6 to 12 cycles were a sample-barcoded 5' primer and a J-beta primer mix. MiXCR, run by TCRdb on the 5' RACE reads, gives a single entry per CDR3 protein. The sample holds 1.5 million to 1.9 million distinct CDR3 sequences, under 55% seen once. The specimen sequenced was blood. Source of these receptors: a woman younger than 30 in good health.

The chain joins TRBV5-5 to TRBJ2-2; D gene uncertain. CDR3 length: 14 residues. The V end was cut by 10 bases, the J end by 7 bases, with 20 bases between. From germline, CDR1 is SGHKS and CDR2 YYEKEE (reference sequence). CDR3: CASHGRAVNGELFF. The CDR3 region has the DNA TGTGCCTCCCACGGCCGCGCGGTCAACGGGGAGCTGTTTTTT.

The chain carries TRBV7-9 and TRBJ1-1, with 7 bases aligning to TRBD1. Looked up from germline, CDR1 is SEHNR and CDR2 is FQNEAQ (reference sequence). The CDR3 has 12 amino acids. V was pared by 3 bases and J by 8 bases, with 3 bases of the junction left unmatched. CDR3 loop: CASSFQGGEAFF. The CDR3, as DNA: TGTGCCAGCAGCTTTCAGGGGGGGGAAGCTTTCTTT.

This chain joins TRBV6-5 and TRBJ2-2, with TRBD1 as a possible D gene (6 bases). The CDR3 totals 15 residues. Trimming took 6 bases from V and 4 from J, leaving 15 bases between them. Germline V gives CDR1 MNHEY, CDR2 SVGAGI. CDR3 in DNA: TGTGCCAGCAGCTCAGACAGGTGGCTCACCGGGGAGCTGTTTTTT. The encoded protein is CASSSDRWLTGELFF.

This clonotype was counted at least ten times. The rearrangement links TRBV6-2 or TRBV6-3 to TRBJ2-6, with D perhaps assigned TRBD1 or TRBD2 (5 bases each). The germline V gene has CDR1 MNHEY and CDR2 SVGEGT. Between the trimmed V and J ends, which lost 6 bases and 0 bases, there was a span of 6 bases. CDR3 size: 14 residues. Here the CDR3 DNA reads TGTGCCAGCAGGGGGGTCTCTGGGGCCAACGTCCTGACTTTC. Translating gives CASRGVSGANVLTF.

Comments on this clonotype: At one end, the junction sequence differs from germline, possibly due to a read error. The chain has TRBV3-1 and TRBJ2-3; TRBD1 or TRBD2 may be the D gene (5 bases each). Per germline, CDR1 LGHDT and CDR2 YNNKEL (reference sequence). This CDR3 has 14 residues. In DNA, the CDR3 is TGTGCCAGCAGCCAAGAGCGGGCCACAGGTACGCAGTATTTT. Its protein product is CASSQERATGTQYF.

Only a few counts were recorded for this clonotype. The chain employs TRBV7-9 and TRBJ1-4; no firm D call. With 2 bases removed from V and 5 bases from J, the gap between germline ends came to 9 bases. The CDR3 is made up of 14 amino acids. The germline CDR1 and CDR2 sequences are SEHNR and FQNEAQ (reference sequence). DNA for the CDR3: TGTGCCAGCAGCTTACAGCTGGCAAATGAAAAACTGTTTTTT. This encodes CASSLQLANEKLFF.

This clonotype was counted only a few times. The chain is built from TRBV12-3 or TRBV12-4 and TRBJ2-7, with D perhaps TRBD2 (6 bases). The CDR3 extends over 12 amino acids. V gave up 4 bases and J gave up 7 bases, with 11 bases separating them. CDR3 in amino acids: CASSYGTQEQYF. The CDR3 coding sequence is TGTGCCAGCAGTTACGGGACTCAGGAGCAGTACTTC.